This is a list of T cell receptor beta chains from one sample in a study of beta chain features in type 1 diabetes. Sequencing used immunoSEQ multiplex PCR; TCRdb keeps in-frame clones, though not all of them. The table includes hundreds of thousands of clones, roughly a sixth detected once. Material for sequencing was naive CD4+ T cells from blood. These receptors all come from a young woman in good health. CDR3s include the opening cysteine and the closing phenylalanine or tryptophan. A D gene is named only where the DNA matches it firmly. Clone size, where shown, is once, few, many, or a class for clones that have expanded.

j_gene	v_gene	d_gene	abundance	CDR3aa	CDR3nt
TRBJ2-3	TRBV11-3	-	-	CASSMQGTDTQYF	TGTGCCAGCAGCATGCAGGGGACAGATACGCAGTATTTT
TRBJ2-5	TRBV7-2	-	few	CASSSHRGGKAQETQYF	TGTGCCAGCAGCTCTCACCGAGGGGGAAAAGCTCAAGAGACCCAGTACTTC
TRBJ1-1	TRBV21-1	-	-	CASSKQTGDWEAFF	TGTGCCAGCAGCAAGCAAACGGGCGACTGGGAAGCTTTCTTT
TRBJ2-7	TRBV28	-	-	CASSLDQAYEQYF	TGTGCCAGCAGTTTGGACCAGGCGTACGAGCAGTACTTC
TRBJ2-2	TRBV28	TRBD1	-	CASSSTGVTGELFF	TGTGCCAGCAGTTCGACAGGGGTAACCGGGGAGCTGTTTTTT
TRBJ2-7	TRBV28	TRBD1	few	CASSAAGQGDYEQYF	TGTGCCAGCAGTGCGGCGGGACAGGGGGACTACGAGCAGTACTTC
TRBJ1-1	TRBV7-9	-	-	CASSLGGSSTEAFF	TGTGCCAGCAGCTTAGGGGGCTCTAGCACTGAAGCTTTCTTT
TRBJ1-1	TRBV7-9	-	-	CASSPHTGTNTEAFF	TGTGCCAGCAGCCCCCACACGGGGACGAACACTGAAGCTTTCTTT
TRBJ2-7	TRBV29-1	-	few	CSVAALPGHQYEQYF	TGCAGCGTTGCGGCCCTACCGGGACATCAATACGAGCAGTACTTC
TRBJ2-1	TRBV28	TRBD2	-	CASTEAGGRINEQFF	TGTGCCAGCACCGAGGCTGGCGGGAGGATCAATGAGCAGTTCTTC
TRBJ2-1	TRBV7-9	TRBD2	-	CASSSGRGPYNEQFF	TGTGCCAGCAGCTCGGGGAGGGGCCCCTACAATGAGCAGTTCTTC
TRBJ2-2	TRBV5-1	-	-	CASSLRLTGELFF	TGCGCCAGCAGCTTAAGACTTACCGGGGAGCTGTTTTTT
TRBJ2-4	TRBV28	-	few	CASSLSTGSIQYF	TGTGCCAGCAGTTTATCTACAGGGAGCATTCAGTACTTC